The 18 T cell receptor beta chains given below trace back to one sample, sequenced in a study of blood T cell repertoires in COVID-19. TCRdb's copy holds only in-frame clones and misses some; the assay was immunoSEQ multiplex PCR. Among roughly 120,000 clones listed, 70% to 80% were seen once. The source material was peripheral blood. Receptor source: a man aged 45-65 years with acute or convalescent COVID-19.

The chain uses TRBV3-1 (or the pseudogene TRBV3-2) and TRBJ2-7; 15 positions match TRBD2. Germline CDR1 reads LGHDT; CDR2 reads YNNKEL (reference sequence). This CDR3 contains 15 residues. With 7 bases clipped from V and 6 bases from J, the junction kept 7 bases outside the gene matches. CDR3 in DNA: TGTGCCAGCACCTATGGACTAGCGGGAGGGCGCGAGCAGTACTTC. Its protein is CASTYGLAGGREQYF.

This clone was counted between two and nine times. V gene TRBV28 combines with J gene TRBJ2-1; weak D call: TRBD1 (5 bases). The length of the CDR3 is 15 residues. Trimming stripped 5 bases from V and 0 bases from J, with 11 bases between. Germline V CDR1 and CDR2: MDHEN, SYDVKM. CDR3 sequence: CASSRDSSSYNEQFF. CDR3 in DNA: TGTGCCAGCAGTCGAGACAGTTCCTCCTACAATGAGCAGTTCTTC.

This clone showed up just a few times. This chain uses TRBV7-3 with TRBJ1-6, with 10 bases fitting TRBD1. Per germline, CDR1 SGHTA and CDR2 FQGTGA. J was trimmed by 7 bases and V by 4 bases; bases with no gene match: 7. The CDR3 loop spans 16 amino acids. Written as DNA, the CDR3 is TGTGCCAGCAGCTCGACAGGGGGCCCGGGGAATTCACCCCTCCACTTT. Translating it yields CASSSTGGPGNSPLHF.

The CDR3 sequence is CAISDWWQNEKLFF. Here the CDR3 DNA reads TGTGCCATCAGTGACTGGTGGCAGAATGAAAAACTGTTTTTT. The gene calls are TRBV10-3 and TRBJ1-4, with D unresolved. CDR1 is ENHRY, CDR2 SYGVKD, per germline. The CDR3 length is 14 residues. V shed 3 bases and J shed 5 bases, with 10 bases lying between them.

This clone showed up just a few times. This rearrangement joins TRBV5-1 to TRBJ1-6; D remains unclear. The ends were cut back, 4 bases at V and 9 bases at J, with 8 bases in the middle. There are 12 residues in the CDR3. Germline values: CDR1 SGHRS, CDR2 YFSETQ. CDR3: CASSPDFSPLHF. CDR3 DNA sequence: TGCGCCAGCAGCCCGGACTTTTCACCCCTCCACTTT.

As regards this clone: This same CDR3 is encoded by further DNA sequences in the sample. This chain connects TRBV4-1 to TRBJ2-7, with TRBD1 as a possible D gene (6 bases). The ends were cut back, 4 bases at V and 3 bases at J, with 10 bases in the middle. CDR1 is MGHRA and CDR2 is YSYEKL in the germline V gene. The CDR3 is made up of 13 amino acids. The CDR3 spells CASSLQGNYEQYF. The DNA of the CDR3 is TGCGCCAGCAGCCTACAGGGTAACTACGAGCAGTACTTC.

The chain uses TRBV5-1 and TRBJ2-5, with 12 bases identical to TRBD2. The CDR3 contains 19 residues. Trimming cost V 0 bases and J 2 bases; bases outside gene matches: 11. Germline V gene sequence: CDR1 SGHRS, CDR2 YFSETQ. The CDR3 protein is CASSLVIFTSGGPQETQYF. In nucleotides, the CDR3 is TGCGCCAGCAGCTTGGTTATATTCACTAGCGGGGGGCCTCAAGAGACCCAGTACTTC.

The V and J genes are TRBV7-3 and TRBJ1-1; TRBD1 agrees at 10 bases. V shed 0 bases and J 5 bases; nucleotides not matched to a gene: 6. The CDR3 contains 16 residues. CDR1 is SGHTA, CDR2 FQGTGA, per germline. In nucleotides, the CDR3 is TGTGCCAGCAGCTTAACCCCCGACAGGGGGCAAACTGAAGCTTTCTTT. It encodes CASSLTPDRGQTEAFF. The complete variable domain, with remaining parts taken from reference TRBV7-3 and TRBJ1-1, reads GAGVSQTPSNKVTEKGKYVELRCDPISGHTALYWYRQSLGQGPEFLIYFQGTGAADDSGLPNDRFFAVRPEGSVSTLKIQRTERGDSAVYLCASSLTPDRGQTEAFFGQGTRLTVV.

A single count supports this clone. V gene TRBV4-1 combines with J gene TRBJ2-1; 7 bases agree with TRBD2. V shed 0 bases, J shed 3 bases, and the junction held 2 bases outside the gene matches. Germline assignment: CDR1 MGHRA and CDR2 YSYEKL. The CDR3 extends over 15 amino acids. The CDR3 region is CASSQDQRGYNEQFF. The CDR3 DNA reads as TGCGCCAGCAGCCAAGACCAGCGGGGCTACAATGAGCAGTTCTTC.

The chain uses TRBV11-2 and TRBJ2-7; possible D gene TRBD2, 5 bases. Per germline, CDR1 SGHAT and CDR2 FQNNGV. This CDR3 contains 14 residues. The V gene lost 3 bases and the J gene lost 7 bases, with 16 bases spanning the gap. The CDR3 DNA follows: TGTGCCAGCAGCTTGGTCGTAGGGCGCGGGGAGCAGTACTTC. The encoded protein is CASSLVVGRGEQYF.

J is TRBJ1-4 and V is TRBV7-9; 7 bases agree with TRBD1. V lost 2 bases and J lost 3; bases outside the gene matches: 9. There are 17 residues in the CDR3. Per the germline V gene, CDR1 is SEHNR and CDR2 is FQNEAQ (reference sequence). CDR3 sequence: CASSLTFQGQPNEKLFF. CDR3 in DNA: TGTGCCAGCAGCTTAACCTTCCAGGGACAGCCTAATGAAAAACTGTTTTTT.

This chain joins TRBV11-2 and TRBJ2-1, with TRBD2 matching 14 bases. Trimming took 6 bases from V and 12 from J; bases not matched to a gene: 7. The CDR3 has 14 amino acids. Per germline, CDR1 SGHAT and CDR2 FQNNGV. The CDR3 DNA is TGTGCCAGCAGGACTAGCGGGAGGGCCCGGGGGCAGTTCTTC. Translating it yields CASRTSGRARGQFF. Drawing the rest from reference TRBV11-2 and TRBJ2-1, the complete variable domain is EAGVAQSPRYKIIEKRQSVAFWCNPISGHATLYWYQQILGQGPKLLIQFQNNGVVDDSQLPKDRFSAERLKGVDSTLKIQPAKLEDSAVYLCASRTSGRARGQFFGPGTRLTVL.

The chain joins TRBV5-1 to TRBJ1-2; 12 bases line up with TRBD1. The CDR3 totals 14 residues. The junction had 6 bases not matched to a gene; V was cut back by 6 bases and J by 6 bases. CDR1 SGHRS and CDR2 YFSETQ come from the germline V gene. In DNA form, the CDR3 reads TGCGCCAGCACCCGGGACAGGGGGCTCGATGGCTACACCTTC. Protein sequence: CASTRDRGLDGYTF.

In the case of this clone: The sample holds other DNA sequences that translate to the same CDR3. V is TRBV7-8 and J is TRBJ1-2; 7 bases map to TRBD1. Germline V gives CDR1 SGHVS, CDR2 FQNEAQ. The CDR3 spans 16 residues. J lost 1 base, V lost 0 bases, and 5 bases had no gene match. The CDR3 loop is CASSLAGGQLNYGYTF. The DNA for the CDR3 is TGTGCCAGCAGCTTAGCCGGGGGACAGCTTAACTATGGCTACACCTTC.

The rearrangement uses TRBV5-1 and TRBJ2-5; TRBD2 aligns across 8 bases. Germline CDR1 is SGHRS and CDR2 is YFSETQ. The CDR3 is 16 amino acids. V was pared by 3 bases and J by 2 bases, with 9 bases of the junction left unmatched. This CDR3 is CASSSGIPGGQETQYF. CDR3 DNA: TGCGCCAGCAGCTCCGGAATCCCGGGGGGGCAAGAGACCCAGTACTTC.

This chain links TRBV28 with TRBJ2-3, with 7 bases aligning to TRBD2. The CDR3 is 15 residues long. CDR1 is MDHEN and CDR2 is SYDVKM in the germline V gene. V was pared by 2 bases and J by 7 bases, with 9 bases of the junction left unmatched. CDR3 sequence reads: CASSLTGTKSHTQYF. CDR3 DNA: TGTGCCAGCAGTTTAACTGGGACTAAATCGCATACGCAGTATTTT.

The gene calls are TRBV4-1 and TRBJ1-5, with a weak D call TRBD1 (6 bases). Germline assignment: CDR1 MGHRA and CDR2 YSYEKL. V was clipped by 2 bases and J by 0 bases, with 8 bases between them. This CDR3 is 15 amino acids long. The CDR3 reads CASSQTGLSNQPQHF. CDR3 sequence (DNA): TGCGCCAGCAGCCAAACAGGGCTTAGCAATCAGCCCCAGCATTTT.

This chain connects TRBV6-2 or TRBV6-3 to TRBJ2-3, with D possibly TRBD2 on 5 matching bases. CDR1 MNHEY and CDR2 SVGEGT come from the germline V gene. V lost 2 bases, J lost 1 base, and 16 bases lay in between. The CDR3 sequence is 17 residues long. In DNA form, the CDR3 reads TGTGCCAGCAGTTACACTAGAGAGGAAAGCGGCACAGATACGCAGTATTTT. Its protein product is CASSYTREESGTDTQYF.